These 21 T cell receptor beta chains came from one sample sequenced in a study of blood T cell repertoires in COVID-19. Assay used: immunoSEQ multiplex PCR; TCRdb lists only in-frame clones, some missing. The table has about 220,000 clones, roughly 84% seen once. The sequencing sample was made of PBMCs or T cells enriched from blood (not recorded which). The receptors derive from a woman aged 40 to 49 who had recovered from COVID-19.

V usage is TRBV9 and J usage is TRBJ2-3; a possible D gene is TRBD2 (6 bases). This CDR3 spans 15 amino acids. V was trimmed by 2 bases and J by 6 bases, leaving 16 bases between them. Germline CDR1 is SGDLS and CDR2 is YYNGEE. The CDR3 loop reads CASSVIAETTDTQYF. CDR3 in DNA: TGTGCCAGCAGCGTGATAGCGGAGACGACGGATACGCAGTATTTT.

The chain links TRBV28 to TRBJ1-2; D remains unclear. CDR3 length equals 14 residues. Per the germline V gene, CDR1 is MDHEN and CDR2 is SYDVKM. The V gene lost 5 bases and the J gene lost 8 bases, with 18 bases spanning the gap. Here the CDR3 reads CASSIYSLREGYTF. CDR3 in DNA: TGTGCCAGCAGTATTTACAGCCTACGGGAGGGCTACACCTTC.

This chain uses TRBV27 with TRBJ2-5; 15 bases map to TRBD2. CDR1 and CDR2 from the germline V gene are MNHEY and SMNVEV (reference sequence). This CDR3 has 15 residues. Trimming cost V 5 bases and J 7 bases; bases outside gene matches: 5. The CDR3 region has the DNA TGTGCCAGCAGTGGGACTAGCGGGAGGTCTAGGACCCAGTACTTC. It yields the protein CASSGTSGRSRTQYF.

The CDR3 sequence: CATSEPRGYQETQYF. DNA of the CDR3: TGTGCCACCAGTGAGCCGCGAGGGTACCAAGAGACCCAGTACTTC. The V and J genes are TRBV24-1 and TRBJ2-5, with D tentatively TRBD2 (5 bases). The CDR3 loop spans 15 amino acids. The germline V gene has CDR1 KGHDR and CDR2 SFDVKD. V was clipped by 4 bases and J by 0 bases, with 11 bases between them.

The chain uses TRBV6-4 and TRBJ1-3, with 7 nucleotides matching TRBD1. The CDR3 has 17 residues. Germline assignment: CDR1 MRHNA and CDR2 SNTAGT. V gave up 0 bases and J gave up 6 bases; unmatched junction bases: 11. CDR3 loop: CASSDSKGQPALNTIYF. The CDR3 DNA reads TGTGCCAGCAGTGACTCGAAGGGACAGCCAGCATTAAACACCATATATTTT.

The chain combines TRBV2 with TRBJ1-1; D gene unclear. The length of the CDR3 is 14 residues. Trimming removed 6 bases at V and 5 bases at J, with 16 bases between. CDR1 is SNHLY and CDR2 is FYNNEI in the germline V gene. The CDR3 DNA reads as TGTGCCAGCAGCCTTGAAGGAGTAGGTACTGAAGCTTTCTTT. Protein sequence: CASSLEGVGTEAFF.

V usage is TRBV7-2 and J usage is TRBJ2-3; 11 bases align to TRBD2. This CDR3 region has 15 residues. Germline CDR1 SGHTA, CDR2 FQGNSA. V was pared by 5 bases and J by 3 bases, with 4 bases of the junction left unmatched. This CDR3 reads CASSLSGRGTDTQYF. CDR3 DNA sequence: TGTGCCAGCAGCCTTAGCGGGAGGGGTACAGATACGCAGTATTTT. Together with reference TRBV7-2 and TRBJ2-3, the CDR3 gives the full variable domain: GAGVSQSPSNKVTEKGKDVELRCDPISGHTALYWYRQSLGQGLEFLIYFQGNSAPDKSGLPSDRFSAERTGGSVSTLTIQRTQQEDSAVYLCASSLSGRGTDTQYFGPGTRLTVL.

The chain carries TRBV4-1 and TRBJ2-1; a possible D gene is TRBD2 (6 bases). Germline V gene sequence: CDR1 MGHRA, CDR2 YSYEKL. CDR3 length: 16 amino acids. The V gene lost 2 bases and the J gene lost 6 bases, with 17 bases spanning the gap. The CDR3 nucleotides are TGCGCCAGCAGCCAACCTACTCTCCGGAGGGGCAATGAGCAGTTCTTC. Translation gives CASSQPTLRRGNEQFF.

The V and J genes are TRBV11-3 and TRBJ2-3, with 8 bases matching TRBD1. CDR1 is SGHNT, CDR2 YENEEA, per germline. The CDR3 has 14 amino acids. Losses at the gene ends were 4 bases for V and 3 bases for J; bases not matched to a gene: 3. Written as DNA, the CDR3 is TGTGCCAGCAGCTCCAGGACAGGGACAGATACGCAGTATTTT. It is translated as CASSSRTGTDTQYF.

The chain has TRBV11-2 and TRBJ2-2; 11 bases agree with TRBD2. CDR3 length equals 17 residues. Germline V lookup: CDR1 SGHAT, CDR2 FQNNGV. With 0 bases clipped from V and 0 bases from J, the junction kept 0 bases outside the gene matches. The DNA for the CDR3 is TGTGCCAGCAGCTTAGAACTAGCGGGAGCGAACACCGGGGAGCTGTTTTTT. Translating gives CASSLELAGANTGELFF. The entire variable domain, with the rest obtained from reference TRBV11-2 and TRBJ2-2, is as follows: EAGVAQSPRYKIIEKRQSVAFWCNPISGHATLYWYQQILGQGPKLLIQFQNNGVVDDSQLPKDRFSAERLKGVDSTLKIQPAKLEDSAVYLCASSLELAGANTGELFFGEGSRLTVL.

The V gene is TRBV7-9, the J gene TRBJ1-5; a possible D gene is TRBD1 (6 bases). The V end lost 2 bases, the J end lost 3 bases, and 8 bases lay between the germline ends. The CDR3 length is 14 residues. Germline values: CDR1 SEHNR, CDR2 FQNEAQ (reference sequence). CDR3 sequence (DNA): TGTGCCAGCAGCTTACAGGGGAACAATCAGCCCCAGCATTTT. Translation gives CASSLQGNNQPQHF.

The chain couples TRBV20-1 to TRBJ2-1; D gene ambiguous. Germline CDR1 DFQATT, CDR2 SNEGSKA (reference sequence). The CDR3 is 16 residues long. Trimming cost V 3 bases and J 8 bases, with 23 bases left between them. CDR3 DNA: TGCAGTGCTAGTCCTCGGCTGGTGGGTGTCCGGGATGAGCAGTTCTTC. Translating gives CSASPRLVGVRDEQFF.

The chain is built from TRBV30 and TRBJ1-5; D uncertain. Trimming pared 5 bases from V and 6 bases from J, leaving 17 bases between. Germline V gene sequence: CDR1 GTSNPN, CDR2 SVGIG (reference sequence). CDR3 length equals 14 residues. The CDR3 loop reads CAWAPRGGLQPQHF. The CDR3 bases are TGTGCCTGGGCTCCTCGGGGAGGTCTTCAGCCCCAGCATTTT. Supplemented by reference TRBV30 and TRBJ1-5, the full variable domain reads SQTIHQWPATLVQPVGSPLSLECTVEGTSNPNLYWYRQAAGRGLQLLFYSVGIGQISSEVPQNLSASRPQDRQFILSSKKLLLSDSGFYLCAWAPRGGLQPQHFGDGTRLSIL.

The gene calls are TRBV7-2 and TRBJ1-5; D might be TRBD1 (5 bases). Germline CDR1 is SGHTA and CDR2 is FQGNSA. The CDR3 length is 14 residues. Deletions cut 4 bases from V and 5 bases from J, with 12 bases between. In nucleotides, the CDR3 is TGTGCCAGCAGCTGGACGGCCAGGGATCAGCCCCAGCATTTT. Amino acid sequence: CASSWTARDQPQHF.

This clone has just one count. V usage is TRBV7-9 and J usage is TRBJ2-3, with D perhaps TRBD2 (5 bases). This CDR3 comprises 14 residues. Trimming shortened V by 4 bases and J by 6 bases, and 14 bases separated the two germline ends. CDR1 and CDR2 from the germline V gene are SEHNR and FQNEAQ (reference sequence). The CDR3 loop reads CASSSFLAFDTQYF. The CDR3, as DNA: TGTGCCAGCAGCTCTTTCCTAGCCTTTGATACGCAGTATTTT.

The chain joins TRBV7-2 to TRBJ2-4; the D is unclear. From germline, CDR1 is SGHTA and CDR2 FQGNSA. CDR3 length: 15 amino acids. Trimming left V 4 bases short and J 0 bases short, with 10 bases between. CDR3 nucleotide sequence: TGTGCCAGCAGCTCTTCCTTACTAGCCAAAAACATTCAGTACTTC. Encoded protein: CASSSSLLAKNIQYF.

This clone was counted once. The CDR3 spells CASSQGATYNSPLHF. Here the CDR3 DNA reads TGTGCCAGCAGCCAAGGGGCTACATATAATTCACCCCTCCACTTT. This chain connects TRBV3-1 (or the pseudogene TRBV3-2) to TRBJ1-6; no clear D gene. This CDR3 has 15 amino acids. Trimming stripped 1 base from V and 4 bases from J, with 8 bases between. Germline V gives CDR1 LGHDT, CDR2 YNNKEL (reference sequence).

The V and J genes are TRBV28 and TRBJ1-2, with D perhaps TRBD1 (6 bases). CDR1 MDHEN and CDR2 SYDVKM come from the germline V gene. The CDR3 covers 15 residues. V was pared by 5 bases and J by 7 bases, with 20 bases between. CDR3 DNA: TGTGCCAGCAGTCCTCGTTGGGGGCGACGGCCTGGCTACACCTTC. It specifies CASSPRWGRRPGYTF.

This chain links TRBV2 with TRBJ2-2; maybe TRBD2 (6 bases). The germline V gene encodes CDR1 SNHLY and CDR2 FYNNEI. This CDR3 contains 14 residues. The V end was cut by 8 bases, the J end by 3 bases, with 13 bases between. CDR3 sequence: CASRSGIDTGELFF. DNA for the CDR3: TGTGCCAGCCGTAGCGGCATCGACACCGGGGAGCTGTTTTTT.

The count of this clone is one. The chain combines TRBV27 with TRBJ1-4; 7 bases are shared with TRBD1. Losses at the gene ends were 5 bases for V and 7 bases for J; bases not matched to a gene: 19. The CDR3 sequence is 18 residues long. Per germline, CDR1 MNHEY and CDR2 SMNVEV (reference sequence). CDR3 sequence (DNA): TGTGCCAGCAGTCCCAACCCGGACAGGATCAGGGATCCTGAAAAACTGTTTTTT. Its protein product is CASSPNPDRIRDPEKLFF.

This clone was recorded only once. The V call is TRBV5-1, the J call TRBJ1-6; 10 bases agree with TRBD1. This CDR3 comprises 15 residues. Germline CDR1 SGHRS, CDR2 YFSETQ. V gave up 5 bases and J gave up 5 bases; unmatched junction bases: 4. The CDR3 DNA reads as TGCGCCAGCAGTAAGGACAGGGGGAATAATTCACCCCTCCACTTT. Translating gives CASSKDRGNNSPLHF. Looking up the rest from reference TRBV5-1 and TRBJ1-6 gives the full variable domain: KAGVTQTPRYLIKTRGQQVTLSCSPISGHRSVSWYQQTPGQGLQFLFEYFSETQRNKGNFPGRFSGRQFSNSRSEMNVSTLELGDSALYLCASSKDRGNNSPLHFGNGTRLTVT.